The T cell receptor beta chain described here comes from a study of early T cells in non-severe SARS-CoV-2 infection. Separate cDNA molecules each had unique molecular identifiers attached to them. MiXCR, applied by TCRdb to the 5' RACE reads, yields one record per CDR3 protein. The sample gives roughly 90,000 distinct CDR3 sequences, about 14% of which show up once; about 3% is in the top ten. Germline V gene sequence: CDR1 LGHNA, CDR2 YNFKEQ. V dropped 4 bases and J dropped 7 bases, with 19 bases sitting between them. This CDR3 contains 15 residues. The receptor's source is an adult who was a healthcare worker with PCR-confirmed SARS-CoV-2 infection or an uninfected control (not recorded which). The V and J genes are TRBV4-2 and TRBJ1-2, with D possibly matching TRBD1 (5 bases). The specimen was whole blood. The CDR3: CASSPWEQVAFGYTF. The CDR3 DNA sequence: TGTGCCAGCAGCCCGTGGGAACAGGTCGCCTTTGGCTACACCTTC.